The TCR beta chain described here comes from a study of T cell repertoires in ileal Crohn's disease. Each sample's TCRB immunosequencing used roughly 500 nanograms of biopsy DNA. Profiled with immunoSEQ multiplex PCR; TCRdb holds only in-frame clones, not every one. The table has about 31,000 clones, about 81% seen once. Only one count was recorded for this clone. From germline, CDR1 is ENHRY and CDR2 SYGVKD. The V gene end was trimmed by 2 bases and the J gene end by 3 bases; junction bases not matched to a gene: 15. CDR3 length: 18 residues. Sequenced input: ileal tissue. This clonotype was sampled from an adult with Crohn's disease. The chain employs TRBV10-3 and TRBJ1-2; 7 bases align to TRBD1. The CDR3 loop reads CAISEPTKQGILYYGYTF. CDR3 in DNA: TGTGCCATCAGTGAGCCAACTAAACAGGGGATCCTATACTATGGCTACACCTTC.